This is a list of T cell receptor beta chains from one sample in a study of CD8+ T cells in alopecia areata. This table comes from immunoSEQ multiplex PCR, and its TCRdb copy is limited to in-frame clones, with some not included. The repertoire has 200,000 or so clones, 55% to 70% of them found once; the top ten carry 5.5% to 6%. The sample consisted of CD4+ T cells sorted from blood, taken at week 24, from a patient treated with tofacitinib. Receptor source: a human donor with alopecia areata. Each CDR3 is given with its conserved first and last residue. The D gene is left open where the match is weak. The size of a clone is reported for some rows only, either as once, few or many, or as a class for expanded clones.

>-|TRBJ1-1|-|TRBV9
TGTGCCAGCAGCCCCCACTTGTTCGACACTGAAGCTTTCTTT
CASSPHLFDTEAFF
>-|TRBJ2-6|-|TRBV15
TGTGCCACCAGCAGAGATTTGTCTGGGGCCAACGTCCTGACTTTC
CATSRDLSGANVLTF
>-|TRBJ2-7|-|TRBV7-8
TGTGCCAGCAGCCTCCGGGGCGAGCAGTACTTC
CASSLRGEQYF
>-|TRBJ2-1|TRBD1|TRBV5-1
TGCGCCAGCAGCTTTGGGACAGGAACCTACAATGAGCAGTTCTTC
CASSFGTGTYNEQFF
>-|TRBJ1-1|-|TRBV5-1
TGCGCCAGCAGCTTGTGGGGGAGGGACACTGAAGCTTTCTTT
CASSLWGRDTEAFF
>-|TRBJ2-7|TRBD1|TRBV30
TGTGCCTGGAGTTCCGGCGGACAGGGGGCCCTCGAGCAGTACTTC
CAWSSGGQGALEQYF
>-|TRBJ2-2|-|TRBV25-1
TGTGCCAGCAGAGGAGTCAACACCGGGGAGCTGTTTTTT
CASRGVNTGELFF
>-|TRBJ2-5|-|TRBV28
TGTGCCAGCAGTTTCGGCAGGGAGGTAGAGACCCAGTACTTC
CASSFGREVETQYF
>-|TRBJ2-3|-|TRBV6-1
TGTGCCAGCTTTAAGCCCTCCCAATCGCAGTATTTT
CASFKPSQSQYF
>-|TRBJ1-5|TRBD1|TRBV6-6
TGTGCCAGCAGTTACGTGACAGGGAGCAATCAGCCCCAGCATTTT
CASSYVTGSNQPQHF
>many|TRBJ2-2|-|TRBV4-1
TGCGCCAGCAGCCAGATGGACATGGGATTTGCCACCGGGGAGCTGTTTTTT
CASSQMDMGFATGELFF
>few|TRBJ2-7|-|TRBV21-1
TGTGCCAGCAGCAATCGCGGGAGCCGCCCCCCCTACGAGCAGTACTTC
CASSNRGSRPPYEQYF
>-|TRBJ2-1|TRBD1|TRBV7-2
TGTGCCAGCAGCAACACAGGGGGCCCGTCCTACAATGAGCAGTTCTTC
CASSNTGGPSYNEQFF
>-|TRBJ2-2|-|TRBV29-1
TGCAGCGCCGCCCGGGGGAACACCGGGGAGCTGTTTTTT
CSAARGNTGELFF
>-|TRBJ1-2|-|TRBV5-4
TGTGCCAGCAGCCCGACAGTTAAAAACTATGGCTACACCTTC
CASSPTVKNYGYTF
>-|TRBJ2-1|-|TRBV5-4
TGTGCCAGCAGCTTGGAATGGGGTGGCAATGAGCAGTTCTTC
CASSLEWGGNEQFF
>few|TRBJ1-2|TRBD1|TRBV4-1
TGCGCCAGCAGCCAAGATACCCGGGACAGGGGGCAGGTCTATGGCTACACCTTC
CASSQDTRDRGQVYGYTF
>-|TRBJ2-1|TRBD2|TRBV29-1
TGCAGCGGAGCGGGGGGAACCTACAATGAGCAGTTCTTC
CSGAGGTYNEQFF
>once|TRBJ2-3|TRBD2|TRBV6-1
TGTGCCAGCAGTGAAAGCGCTAGCGGTAGCACAGATACGCAGTATTTT
CASSESASGSTDTQYF
>-|TRBJ2-7|TRBD2|TRBV28
TGTGCCAGCAGCACTGGGACTAGCGGATACGAGCAGTACTTC
CASSTGTSGYEQYF
>-|TRBJ2-1|TRBD2|TRBV7-2
TGTGCCAGCAGAACCCAGGGCGGGAGGTCCTCTTACAATGAGCAGTTCTTC
CASRTQGGRSSYNEQFF
>-|TRBJ1-5|-|TRBV27
TGTGCCGGCCTTTGTAGGTATCAGCCCCAGCATTTT
CAGLCRYQPQHF
>few|TRBJ1-2|-|TRBV6-6
TGTGCCAGCAGTCTACAGGGACACTATGGCTACACCTTC
CASSLQGHYGYTF
>-|TRBJ1-2|-|TRBV4-2
TGTGCCAGCAGCCAAGACAGGGGCCCATATGGCTACACCTTC
CASSQDRGPYGYTF
>-|TRBJ1-1|TRBD1|TRBV30
TGTGCCTGGAGTAGACATTTACAGGGGGCTAGTGAAGCTTTCTTT
CAWSRHLQGASEAFF
>few|TRBJ1-1|TRBD1|TRBV2
TGTGCCAGCAGGCTTGACAGGGAGACCACTGAAGCTTTCTTT
CASRLDRETTEAFF
>-|TRBJ1-1|-|TRBV7-2
TGTGCCAGCAGCTTACTTTTACAGTCTGAAGCTTTCTTT
CASSLLLQSEAFF
>few|TRBJ1-5|-|TRBV7-7
TGTGCCAGCAGCTTAGGGTCCAGGGCGAGCAATCAGCCCCAGCATTTT
CASSLGSRASNQPQHF
>-|TRBJ2-4|-|TRBV7-8
TGTGCCAGCAGCCCCGGAGGGGGCAAAAACATTCAGTACTTC
CASSPGGGKNIQYF
>-|TRBJ2-3|-|TRBV10-3
TGTGCCATCGCAGCCACAGATACGCAGTATTTT
CAIAATDTQYF
>-|TRBJ1-1|TRBD1|TRBV29-1
TGCAGCGTTGTGACAGGGGGGTACAGTGAAGCTTTCTTT
CSVVTGGYSEAFF
>few|TRBJ1-4|TRBD1|TRBV9
TGTGCCAGCAGCGTAGGAGGACAGGGTGAAAAACTGTTTTTT
CASSVGGQGEKLFF
>-|TRBJ1-1|TRBD1|TRBV5-1
TGCGCCAGCAGCTTAGACAGGGCGGGCACTGAAGCTTTCTTT
CASSLDRAGTEAFF
>-|TRBJ2-7|-|TRBV5-1
TGCGCCAGCAGCTTGGGAGCGAGTGACCACGAGCAGTACTTC
CASSLGASDHEQYF
>once|TRBJ2-2|-|TRBV9
TGTGCCAGCAGCGTAGCTACCGAGGGCTCGGGGACCGGGGAGCTGTTTTTT
CASSVATEGSGTGELFF
>few|TRBJ1-1|-|TRBV7-9
TGTGCCAGCAGCTTACGGGGTCAGAACACTGAAGCTTTCTTT
CASSLRGQNTEAFF
>-|TRBJ1-1|TRBD1|TRBV19
TGTGCCAGTAGTATCGGGCCCCGGGACAGCTCGGGCACTGAAGCTTTCTTT
CASSIGPRDSSGTEAFF
>-|TRBJ1-4|TRBD1|TRBV29-1
TGCAGCGTTGAAGGTCCCGGGACAGGGAGTAATGAAAAACTGTTTTTT
CSVEGPGTGSNEKLFF
>-|TRBJ2-7|-|TRBV19
TGTGCCAGTAGTACCCGGGACGGCTTCTACGAGCAGTACTTC
CASSTRDGFYEQYF
>-|TRBJ2-1|-|TRBV5-6
TGTGCCAGCAGCTTGCCCAGGGTATATGAGCAGTTCTTC
CASSLPRVYEQFF
>-|TRBJ2-3|-|TRBV4-3
TGCGCCAGCAGCCAAGAACACTCCACAGATACGCAGTATTTT
CASSQEHSTDTQYF
>once|TRBJ2-2|TRBD1|TRBV5-1
TGCGCCAGCAGCACCCAGGGGGCGACGGGCACCGGGGAGCTGTTTTTT
CASSTQGATGTGELFF
>-|TRBJ2-6|TRBD1|TRBV4-3
TGCGCCAGCAGCCAGGCCCACAGGGGCGTCAACGTCCTGACTTTC
CASSQAHRGVNVLTF
>few|TRBJ1-2|-|TRBV6-5
TGTGCCAGCAGTTACGCGGGGGGATCTGGCTATGGCTACACCTTC
CASSYAGGSGYGYTF
>-|TRBJ2-2|TRBD1|TRBV5-4
TGTGCCAGCAGTTGGGACAGGAACACCGGGGAGCTGTTTTTT
CASSWDRNTGELFF
>-|TRBJ1-5|TRBD1|TRBV2
TGTGCCAGTGACAGGGGCGACAATCAGCCCCAGCATTTT
CASDRGDNQPQHF
>few|TRBJ1-1|-|TRBV6-5
TGTGCCAGCAGTTACTCTGGGGGGTTAGGCACTGAAGCTTTCTTT
CASSYSGGLGTEAFF
>few|TRBJ2-2|TRBD2|TRBV9
TGTGCCAGCAGCCCTCGGCGGGGGGTTGGGGCCGGGGAGCTGTTTTTT
CASSPRRGVGAGELFF
>-|TRBJ2-3|TRBD2|TRBV6-1
TGTGCCAGCAGTGAACCCGGGGGGGGCACAGATACGCAGTATTTT
CASSEPGGGTDTQYF
>-|TRBJ2-5|-|TRBV7-2
TGTGCCAGCAGCTTAGTGGGGCTTGGGTCGGAGACCCAGTACTTC
CASSLVGLGSETQYF
>few|TRBJ2-2|-|TRBV11-2
TGTGCCAGCAGCCCAACAGCCGAAACCGCCGGGGAGCTGTTTTTT
CASSPTAETAGELFF
>few|TRBJ2-4|TRBD1|TRBV5-1
TGCGCCAGCAGCGCCGGAGGAGGGACAGGGGGCATTCGCATTCAGTACTTC
CASSAGGGTGGIRIQYF
>-|TRBJ1-6|-|TRBV4-3
TGCGCCAGCAGCCAAGAATTGGACGCGTATAATTCACCCCTCCACTTT
CASSQELDAYNSPLHF
>-|TRBJ2-3|-|TRBV4-3
TGCGCCAGCAGCCAAGTCACGACTCTAGGGGGAGATACGCAGTATTTT
CASSQVTTLGGDTQYF
>-|TRBJ1-2|TRBD1|TRBV7-9
TGTGCCAGCAGCCAGGGGTGGGGACAGGCGTCTGGCTACACCTTC
CASSQGWGQASGYTF
>few|TRBJ1-2|-|TRBV5-5
TGTGCCAGCAGCCCTGCAGACAGAGCTGACTATGGCTACACCTTC
CASSPADRADYGYTF
>few|TRBJ2-7|TRBD2|TRBV10-3
TGTGCCATAGCCCCGGTGGGGGGGAGCTCCTACGAGCAGTACTTC
CAIAPVGGSSYEQYF